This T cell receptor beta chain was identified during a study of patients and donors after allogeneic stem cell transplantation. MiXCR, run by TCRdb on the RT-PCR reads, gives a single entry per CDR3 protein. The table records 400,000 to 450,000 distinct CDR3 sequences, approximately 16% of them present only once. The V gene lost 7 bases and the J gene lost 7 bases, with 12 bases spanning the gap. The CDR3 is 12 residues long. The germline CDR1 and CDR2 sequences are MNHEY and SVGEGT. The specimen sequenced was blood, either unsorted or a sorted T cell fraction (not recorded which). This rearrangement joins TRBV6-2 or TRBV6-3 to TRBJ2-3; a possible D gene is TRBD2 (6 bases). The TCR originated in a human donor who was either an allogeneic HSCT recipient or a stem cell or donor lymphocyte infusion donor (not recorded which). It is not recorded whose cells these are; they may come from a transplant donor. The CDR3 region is CASKSGGNTQYF. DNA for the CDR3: TGTGCCAGCAAAAGTGGGGGGAATACGCAGTATTTT.